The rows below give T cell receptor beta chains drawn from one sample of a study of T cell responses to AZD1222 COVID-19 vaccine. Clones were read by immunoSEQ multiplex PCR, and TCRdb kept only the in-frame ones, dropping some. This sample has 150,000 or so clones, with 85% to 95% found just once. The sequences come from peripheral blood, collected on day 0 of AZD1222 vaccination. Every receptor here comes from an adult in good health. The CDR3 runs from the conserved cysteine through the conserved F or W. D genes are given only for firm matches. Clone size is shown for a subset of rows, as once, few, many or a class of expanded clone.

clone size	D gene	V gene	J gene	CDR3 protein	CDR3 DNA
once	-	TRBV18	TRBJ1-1	CASSPTRQENTEAFF	TGTGCCAGCTCACCAACCAGACAGGAGAACACTGAAGCTTTCTTT
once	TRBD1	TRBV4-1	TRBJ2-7	CADNLRQGPYEQYF	TGCGCCGACAACCTCAGACAGGGCCCCTACGAGCAGTACTTC
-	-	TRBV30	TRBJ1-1	CAWSVSGVNTEAFF	TGTGCCTGGAGTGTATCAGGAGTGAACACTGAAGCTTTCTTT
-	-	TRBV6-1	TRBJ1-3	CASSEASRNTIYF	TGTGCCAGCAGTGAGGCATCCCGTAACACCATATATTTT
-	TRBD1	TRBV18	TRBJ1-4	CASSPPGQGSNEKLFF	TGTGCCAGCTCACCACCGGGACAGGGGAGTAATGAAAAACTGTTTTTT
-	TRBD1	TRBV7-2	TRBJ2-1	CASSLDRGRNEQFF	TGTGCCAGCAGCTTGGACAGGGGAAGGAATGAGCAGTTCTTC
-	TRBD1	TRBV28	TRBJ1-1	CASSPPGQGAAAFF	TGTGCCAGCAGTCCTCCGGGACAGGGGGCTGCAGCTTTCTTT
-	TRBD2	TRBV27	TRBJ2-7	CASSLSGRGAYEQYF	TGTGCCAGCAGTTTATCAGGGCGGGGGGCCTACGAGCAGTACTTC
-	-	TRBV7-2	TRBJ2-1	CASSLGPVSYNEQFF	TGTGCCAGCAGCTTAGGTCCAGTTTCCTACAATGAGCAGTTCTTC
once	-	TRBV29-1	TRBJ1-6	CSVGSDQEGSLHF	TGCAGCGTTGGAAGCGATCAGGAAGGGTCCCTCCACTTT
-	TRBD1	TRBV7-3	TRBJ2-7	CASSLGTAYEQYF	TGTGCCAGCAGCCTAGGGACAGCCTACGAGCAGTACTTC
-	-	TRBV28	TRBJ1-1	CASSTGTALNTEAFF	TGTGCCAGCAGTACGGGGACGGCTTTGAACACTGAAGCTTTCTTT
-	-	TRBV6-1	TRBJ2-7	CASSEALVTAYEQYF	TGTGCCAGCAGTGAAGCGCTCGTGACCGCCTACGAGCAGTACTTC
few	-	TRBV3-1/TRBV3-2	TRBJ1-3	CASSSMTGSGNTIYF	TGTGCCAGCAGCTCAATGACAGGCTCTGGAAACACCATATATTTT
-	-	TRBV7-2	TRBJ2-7	CASSFSTSYEQYF	TGTGCCAGCAGCTTTTCCACCTCCTACGAGCAGTACTTC
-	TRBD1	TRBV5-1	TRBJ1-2	CASSLGDRANYGYTF	TGCGCCAGCAGCTTGGGGGACAGGGCGAACTATGGCTACACCTTC
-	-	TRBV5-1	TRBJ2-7	CASSLPDSYEQYF	TGCGCCAGCAGCTTGCCGGACAGCTACGAGCAGTACTTC
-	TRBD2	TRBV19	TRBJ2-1	CASSTGRSGRSSYNEQFF	TGTGCCAGTAGTACTGGGCGTAGCGGGAGATCCTCCTACAATGAGCAGTTCTTC
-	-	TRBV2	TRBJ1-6	CASSDRTNNSPLHF	TGTGCCAGCAGTGATCGGACTAATAATTCACCCCTCCACTTT
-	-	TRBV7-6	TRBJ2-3	CASSPYPVFQGGTDTQYF	TGTGCCAGCAGCCCGTACCCCGTTTTCCAAGGGGGCACAGATACGCAGTATTTT
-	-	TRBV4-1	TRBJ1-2	CASSHGRGDYGYTF	TGCGCCAGCAGCCATGGTAGGGGGGACTATGGCTACACCTTC
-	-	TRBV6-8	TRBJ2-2	CASSYSIWGVSNTGELFF	TGTGCCAGCAGTTACTCGATTTGGGGGGTGTCGAACACCGGGGAGCTGTTTTTT
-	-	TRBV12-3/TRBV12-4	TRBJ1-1	CASSSYPTAFF	TGTGCCAGCAGCTCGTACCCCACAGCTTTCTTT
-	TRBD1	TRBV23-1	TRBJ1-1	CASSQSAGDRDPEAFF	TGCGCCAGCAGTCAATCGGCAGGAGACAGGGACCCTGAAGCTTTCTTT
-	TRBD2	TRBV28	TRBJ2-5	CASSPAGGQETQYF	TGTGCCAGCAGCCCAGCGGGGGGTCAAGAGACCCAGTACTTC